Below are 3 T cell receptor beta chains sequenced from a single sample in a study of hypomethylating agent response in myelodysplastic syndrome. Only in-frame clones appear in the TCRdb table, and some are missing; sequencing was by immunoSEQ multiplex PCR. The sample holds some 4,500 clones, roughly four fifths seen once. Material: bone marrow, obtained before or after starting hypomethylating agent treatment for myelodysplastic syndrome (not recorded which). The origin of the receptors is a human donor with myelodysplastic syndrome.

This rearrangement joins TRBV7-9 to TRBJ2-5, with a possible D match to TRBD1 (5 bases). Trimming took off 5 bases at V and 0 bases at J, with 13 bases between the two ends. Looked up from germline, CDR1 is SEHNR and CDR2 is FQNEAQ (reference sequence). The CDR3 is 15 residues long. The DNA of the CDR3 is TGTGCCAGCAGCCTTCTTTCAGGGAACCAAGAGACCCAGTACTTC. Its protein is CASSLLSGNQETQYF.

J is TRBJ1-5 and V is TRBV30; TRBD1 matches 8 bases. Germline V lookup: CDR1 GTSNPN, CDR2 SVGIG (reference sequence). J was trimmed by 5 bases and V by 6 bases; bases with no gene match: 3. The CDR3 length is 12 residues. The CDR3 bases are TGTGCCTGCAAGGGACAGGATCAGCCCCAGCATTTT. It translates to CACKGQDQPQHF. Combining the CDR3 with reference TRBV30 and TRBJ1-5 gives the whole variable domain SQTIHQWPATLVQPVGSPLSLECTVEGTSNPNLYWYRQAAGRGLQLLFYSVGIGQISSEVPQNLSASRPQDRQFILSSKKLLLSDSGFYLCACKGQDQPQHFGDGTRLSIL.

This chain links TRBV4-3 with TRBJ1-1; no firm D call. V lost 7 bases, J lost 1 base, and 10 bases lay in between. The CDR3 runs to 13 residues. CDR1 and CDR2 (germline): LGHNA, YSLEER. This CDR3 reads CASTGGRNTEAFF. CDR3 DNA: TGCGCCAGCACGGGAGGGAGGAACACTGAAGCTTTCTTT.